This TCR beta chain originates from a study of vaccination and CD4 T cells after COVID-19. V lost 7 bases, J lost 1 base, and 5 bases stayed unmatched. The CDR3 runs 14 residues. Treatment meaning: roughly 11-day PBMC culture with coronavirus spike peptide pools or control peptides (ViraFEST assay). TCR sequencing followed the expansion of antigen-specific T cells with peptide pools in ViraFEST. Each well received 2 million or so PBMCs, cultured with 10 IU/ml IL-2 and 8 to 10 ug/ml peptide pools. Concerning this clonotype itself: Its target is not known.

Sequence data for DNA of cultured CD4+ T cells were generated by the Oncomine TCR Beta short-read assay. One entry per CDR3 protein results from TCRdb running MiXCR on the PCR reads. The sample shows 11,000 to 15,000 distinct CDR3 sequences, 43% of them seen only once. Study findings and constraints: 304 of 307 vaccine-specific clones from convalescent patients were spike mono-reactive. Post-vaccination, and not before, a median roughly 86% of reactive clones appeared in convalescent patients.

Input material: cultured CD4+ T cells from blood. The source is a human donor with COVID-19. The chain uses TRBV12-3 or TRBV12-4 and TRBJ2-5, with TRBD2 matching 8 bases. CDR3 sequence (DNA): TGTGCCAGCACCGTAGCGGGGACCCAAGAGACCCAGTACTTC. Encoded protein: CASTVAGTQETQYF.